These 27 T cell receptor beta chains were all obtained from the same sample, sequenced in a study of T cell clonotyping in hematopoietic cell transplantation. Libraries were prepared by immunoSEQ multiplex PCR; TCRdb keeps only in-frame clonotypes and omits some of them. Of more than 65,000 clones listed, around 94% were seen once; the top ten hold roughly 1.7%. The sequenced material came from peripheral blood mononuclear cells. The receptor source for this set is a man over 45 in good health. Some clones in this sample may be carry-over from other donors' samples.

This chain links TRBV4-2 with TRBJ1-5; the D gene is possibly TRBD1 (5 bases). This CDR3 region has 14 residues. Looked up from germline, CDR1 is LGHNA and CDR2 is YNFKEQ. V lost 4 bases, J lost 7 bases, and 14 bases lay in between. The CDR3 protein is CASSPSLEGQPQHF. CDR3 sequence (DNA): TGTGCCAGCAGCCCCTCCTTGGAGGGGCAGCCCCAGCATTTT.

The V gene is TRBV7-8, the J gene TRBJ1-1; D is uncertain. Germline V CDR1 and CDR2: SGHVS, FQNEAQ. V lost 2 bases to trimming and J lost 4 bases, with 11 bases between them. The CDR3 is 14 residues long. The CDR3 reads CASSLTVGRTEAFF. In nucleotides, the CDR3 is TGTGCCAGCAGCTTAACGGTCGGGCGCACTGAAGCTTTCTTT.

The J gene is TRBJ1-5, the V gene TRBV7-9; 7 nucleotides match TRBD1. The CDR3 contains 14 residues. Germline-derived CDR1 and CDR2 are SEHNR and FQNEAQ (reference sequence). V was pared by 4 bases and J by 4 bases, with 4 bases of the junction left unmatched. CDR3 loop: CASSYRGQNQPQHF. CDR3 coding DNA: TGTGCCAGCAGCTACAGGGGTCAAAATCAGCCCCAGCATTTT.

The chain combines TRBV27 with TRBJ2-7; the D gene could be TRBD1 or TRBD2 (5 bases each). The CDR3 length is 13 residues. V lost 6 bases, J lost 5 bases, and 14 bases lay in between. CDR1 MNHEY and CDR2 SMNVEV come from the germline V gene (reference sequence). CDR3 DNA sequence: TGTGCCAGCAGGGATCCCGGGACGGACGAGCAGTACTTC. Residues: CASRDPGTDEQYF.

The V gene is TRBV6-5, the J gene TRBJ2-1; the D gene is possibly TRBD2 (7 bases). The V and J ends lost 5 bases and 5 bases respectively, with 13 bases between them. The CDR3 sequence is 14 residues long. The germline CDR1 and CDR2 sequences are MNHEY and SVGAGI. This CDR3 is CASSHGGTHNEQFF. The CDR3 DNA sequence: TGTGCCAGCAGTCACGGGGGGACACACAATGAGCAGTTCTTC.

V and J are TRBV4-2 and TRBJ2-4; 13 nucleotides line up with TRBD2. Unmatched junction bases numbered 3, after V lost 1 base and J lost 6 bases. This CDR3 comprises 16 residues. The germline CDR1 and CDR2 sequences are LGHNA and YNFKEQ. The CDR3 loop is CASSQGLAGGPNIQYF. The CDR3 coding sequence is TGTGCCAGCAGCCAAGGACTAGCGGGGGGACCAAACATTCAGTACTTC.

The chain joins TRBV28 to TRBJ1-1; a possible D gene is TRBD1 (6 bases). CDR1 is MDHEN, CDR2 SYDVKM, per germline. The length of the CDR3 is 12 residues. The V and J ends lost 8 bases and 10 bases respectively, with 17 bases between them. CDR3 residues: CASGLLGGAAFF. Written as DNA, the CDR3 is TGTGCCAGCGGCCTACTTGGGGGCGCAGCTTTCTTT. The whole variable domain, filled in from reference TRBV28 and TRBJ1-1, reads DVKVTQSSRYLVKRTGEKVFLECVQDMDHENMFWYRQDPGLGLRLIYFSYDVKMKEKGDIPEGYSVSREKKERFSLILESASTNQTSMYLCASGLLGGAAFFGQGTRLTVV.

The chain combines TRBV6-5 with TRBJ2-7; 8 positions agree with TRBD1. The V segment lost 6 bases and the J segment 3 bases; nucleotides outside the gene matches: 4. Per the germline V gene, CDR1 is MNHEY and CDR2 is SVGAGI. The CDR3 covers 13 residues. The CDR3 bases are TGTGCCAGCAGCCTGACAGGGGACTACGAGCAGTACTTC. Its translation is CASSLTGDYEQYF.

This chain connects TRBV27 to TRBJ1-2; possibly TRBD1 for D (6 bases). Germline V gene lookup returns CDR1 MNHEY and CDR2 SMNVEV (reference sequence). CDR3 length equals 15 residues. Deletions cut 4 bases from V and 3 bases from J, with 15 bases between. CDR3 bases: TGTGCCAGCAGTTCCCCCGGAGGGGGTGACTATGGCTACACCTTC. Protein sequence: CASSSPGGGDYGYTF.

This chain links TRBV7-9 with TRBJ2-7; tentatively, D is TRBD1 or TRBD2 (7 bases each). V lost 0 bases to trimming and J lost 9 bases, with 30 bases between them. Germline V gives CDR1 SEHNR, CDR2 FQNEAQ (reference sequence). The CDR3 is 19 residues long. CDR3 sequence (DNA): TGTGCCAGCAGCTTAGCCTGGGGGGGGAAGAGGACAGGCCTTACGGGGCAGTACTTC. It encodes CASSLAWGGKRTGLTGQYF.

The J gene is TRBJ2-7, the V gene TRBV28; D gene ambiguous. Germline V lookup: CDR1 MDHEN, CDR2 SYDVKM. V gave up 3 bases and J gave up 3 bases, with 18 bases separating them. CDR3 length: 16 amino acids. CDR3 amino acids: CASSLGYSLPSYEQYF. As DNA, the CDR3 is TGTGCCAGCAGTTTGGGGTATAGCCTTCCTAGCTACGAGCAGTACTTC. The complete variable domain, with remaining parts taken from reference TRBV28 and TRBJ2-7, reads DVKVTQSSRYLVKRTGEKVFLECVQDMDHENMFWYRQDPGLGLRLIYFSYDVKMKEKGDIPEGYSVSREKKERFSLILESASTNQTSMYLCASSLGYSLPSYEQYFGPGTRLTVT.

The chain joins TRBV29-1 to TRBJ1-2, with D possibly matching TRBD1 (5 bases). Trimming took 2 bases from V and 4 from J, leaving 8 bases between them. The CDR3 length is 12 residues. The germline CDR1 and CDR2 sequences are SQVTM and ANQGSEA. The CDR3: CSVEKGSYGYTF. The CDR3, as DNA: TGCAGCGTTGAAAAGGGGTCCTATGGCTACACCTTC.

This clone was detected only a few times. V and J are TRBV20-1 and TRBJ2-5; D call uncertain. Germline values: CDR1 DFQATT, CDR2 SNEGSKA (reference sequence). The CDR3 extends over 9 amino acids. Trimming pared 6 bases from V and 5 bases from J, leaving 4 bases between. The chain's CDR3 is CSAPETQYF. In nucleotides, the CDR3 is TGCAGTGCCCCGGAGACCCAGTACTTC.

The chain employs TRBV30 and TRBJ1-2; unclear D gene. The CDR3 runs 11 residues. Trimming took off 2 bases at V and 4 bases at J, with 5 bases between the two ends. CDR1 GTSNPN and CDR2 SVGIG come from the germline V gene (reference sequence). CDR3 sequence (DNA): TGTGCCTGGAGTACCAGCTATGGCTACACCTTC. It yields the protein CAWSTSYGYTF.

J is TRBJ1-1 and V is TRBV30; no reliable D call. CDR3 length: 13 amino acids. With 0 bases removed from V and 2 bases from J, the gap between germline ends came to 7 bases. The germline CDR1 and CDR2 sequences are GTSNPN and SVGIG (reference sequence). The CDR3 nucleotides read TGTGCCTGGAGTGTAAGGGTTAACACTGAAGCTTTCTTT. As protein: CAWSVRVNTEAFF.

The chain joins TRBV27 to TRBJ1-1, with no clear D. CDR3 length: 12 amino acids. Trimming took 9 bases from V and 1 from J, leaving 9 bases between them. CDR1 and CDR2 from the germline V gene are MNHEY and SMNVEV (reference sequence). CDR3 DNA: TGTGCCAGTAGTACGGGGAACACTGAAGCTTTCTTT. Encoded protein: CASSTGNTEAFF.

This rearrangement joins TRBV5-1 to TRBJ2-1; a possible D gene is TRBD1 (6 bases). From germline, CDR1 is SGHRS and CDR2 YFSETQ. The CDR3 loop spans 14 amino acids. V gave up 0 bases and J gave up 6 bases, with 10 bases separating them. The CDR3 coding sequence is TGCGCCAGCAGCTTGGAAACAGGGACCAATGAGCAGTTCTTC. Translated: CASSLETGTNEQFF.

The V call is TRBV7-9, the J call TRBJ1-1, with a weak D call TRBD1 (5 bases). The CDR3 has 13 amino acids. V gave up 2 bases and J gave up 4 bases, with 8 bases separating them. Germline values: CDR1 SEHNR, CDR2 FQNEAQ (reference sequence). The CDR3 is CASSLYGGTEAFF. The DNA of the CDR3 is TGTGCCAGCAGCTTATACGGGGGCACTGAAGCTTTCTTT.

The chain joins TRBV4-1 to TRBJ2-2; 9 bases match TRBD2. The CDR3 is made up of 18 amino acids. Germline V CDR1 and CDR2: MGHRA, YSYEKL. V dropped 1 base and J dropped 3; count of bases not matched to a gene: 9. For the CDR3, the DNA is TGCGCCAGCAGCCAAGGCCTCGTTAGCGGGGGATACACCGGGGAGCTGTTTTTT. This encodes CASSQGLVSGGYTGELFF.

The chain couples TRBV5-1 to TRBJ1-1, with D uncertain. The CDR3 consists of 14 residues. Germline loops: CDR1 SGHRS, CDR2 YFSETQ. The V gene lost 0 bases and the J gene lost 4 bases, with 10 bases spanning the gap. The DNA for the CDR3 is TGCGCCAGCAGCTTGGCCTCAATGAGCACTGAAGCTTTCTTT. It is translated as CASSLASMSTEAFF. The complete variable domain, with remaining parts taken from reference TRBV5-1 and TRBJ1-1, reads KAGVTQTPRYLIKTRGQQVTLSCSPISGHRSVSWYQQTPGQGLQFLFEYFSETQRNKGNFPGRFSGRQFSNSRSEMNVSTLELGDSALYLCASSLASMSTEAFFGQGTRLTVV.

This clone has only one observation. The J gene is TRBJ2-7, the V gene TRBV4-1; perhaps TRBD2 as D (6 bases). Looked up from germline, CDR1 is MGHRA and CDR2 is YSYEKL. The V end lost 0 bases, the J end lost 3 bases, and 12 bases lay between the germline ends. This CDR3 has 15 residues. This CDR3 is CASSQEGLMDYEQYF. The CDR3 coding sequence is TGCGCCAGCAGCCAAGAAGGACTAATGGACTACGAGCAGTACTTC.

The gene calls are TRBV5-6 and TRBJ2-2; weak D call: TRBD1 (5 bases). Germline V CDR1 and CDR2: SGHDT, YYEEEE. The V gene lost 3 bases and the J gene lost 5 bases, with 5 bases spanning the gap. The CDR3 length is 12 residues. The CDR3 sequence: CASSSGTGELFF. The CDR3 DNA sequence: TGTGCCAGCAGCTCAGGGACCGGGGAGCTGTTTTTT.

The chain recombines TRBV6-1 with TRBJ2-2, with 7 positions matching TRBD1. Germline V gives CDR1 MNHNS, CDR2 SASEGT. This CDR3 has 17 amino acids. J was trimmed by 1 base and V by 2 bases; bases with no gene match: 7. In DNA, the CDR3 is TGTGCCAGCAGTGAAACCCTGGACAGGTTGAACACCGGGGAGCTGTTTTTT. Amino acids: CASSETLDRLNTGELFF.

CDR3 DNA: TGTGCCACTGATCCACAGGTAAATGAGCAGTTCTTC. Its protein is CATDPQVNEQFF. The chain carries TRBV7-9 and TRBJ2-1, with D possibly being TRBD1 (5 bases). Germline V gene lookup returns CDR1 SEHNR and CDR2 FQNEAQ (reference sequence). Trimming stripped 10 bases from V and 7 bases from J, with 14 bases between. The CDR3 covers 12 residues. Combining the CDR3 with reference TRBV7-9 and TRBJ2-1 gives the whole variable domain DTGVSQNPRHKITKRGQNVTFRCDPISEHNRLYWYRQTLGQGPEFLTYFQNEAQLEKSRLLSDRFSAERPKGSFSTLEIQRTEQGDSAMYLCATDPQVNEQFFGPGTRLTVL.

The rearrangement links TRBV29-1 to TRBJ2-1, with 7 bases aligning to TRBD1. The germline gives CDR1 SQVTM, CDR2 ANQGSEA. Trimming cost V 6 bases and J 1 base; bases outside gene matches: 6. The length of the CDR3 is 14 residues. CDR3 in DNA: TGCAGCGTGGGACAGACAAAATCCTACAATGAGCAGTTCTTC. It is translated as CSVGQTKSYNEQFF.

The chain employs TRBV11-2 and TRBJ2-3, with 11 positions matching TRBD2. With 2 bases clipped from V and 3 bases from J, the junction kept 7 bases outside the gene matches. CDR3 size: 17 residues. Germline-derived CDR1 and CDR2 are SGHAT and FQNNGV. This CDR3 is CASSLIQTSGATDTQYF. CDR3 bases: TGTGCCAGCAGCTTAATTCAGACTAGCGGGGCAACAGATACGCAGTATTTT.

The table lists this clone with a count of one. This chain uses TRBV19 with TRBJ1-1, with D unclear. The germline V gene encodes CDR1 LNHDA and CDR2 SQIVND (reference sequence). This CDR3 contains 12 residues. Trimming took 5 bases from V and 1 from J, leaving 5 bases between them. The CDR3 region is CASSLANTEAFF. The CDR3 nucleotides are TGTGCCAGTAGTTTGGCGAACACTGAAGCTTTCTTT.